A single TCR beta chain is shown here with its context. The antigen it recognizes is unknown. Base qualities are missing; no much larger clone stands one base away. The data originate from a study of control samples from healthy donors and cancer patients (dated by TCRdb to between 2020 and 2021). The library was made by the immunoSEQ multiplex PCR assay. As stored in TCRdb, this immuneACCESS dataset retains in-frame rearrangements with V and J assigned. A fraction of the clones does not appear; measured against another copy, unresolved V genes explain less than half of the discrepancy, and the remainder lacks a known reason. Present in this sample are under 40,000 clones, over 70% of which were seen just once. The ten largest clones take up roughly 21% of the sample. The trim is 4 bases for V and 3 bases for J, with a gap of 12 bases between the germline ends. The germline V gene (reference sequence) gives CDR1 as MNHEY and CDR2 as SMNVEV. Reading from cysteine to phenylalanine, the CDR3 counts 14 amino acids. Of the read, only the CDR3 DNA is kept; its 42 bases are in frame from base 1.

The sequence was obtained from a woman aged 55-69 years with lung cancer. Material: PBMCs. The V and J segments used are TRBV27 and TRBJ1-2, and TRBD1 may be the D gene, going by 6 matching bases. The CDR3 region reads CASSSRTADYGYTF. The nucleotide sequence is TGTGCCAGCAGTTCCAGGACAGCTGACTATGGCTACACCTTC.